The 12 T cell receptor beta chains presented below share a single source sample, sequenced in a study of blood T cells in healthy people across ages. A second about 7 to 11 cycle PCR used barcoded and J-beta primers. MiXCR, applied by TCRdb to the 5' RACE reads, yields one record per CDR3 protein. The sample lists hundreds of thousands of distinct CDR3 sequences; about a third were seen once. The sequencing sample was made of blood. The receptors come from a woman of 80 years or more in good health.

There are many counts of this clonotype. This chain connects TRBV5-1 to TRBJ1-2, with D perhaps matching TRBD1 (6 bases). Per germline, CDR1 SGHRS and CDR2 YFSETQ. This CDR3 region has 12 residues. Deletions cut 3 bases from V and 6 bases from J, with 9 bases between. CDR3: CASSYAGDGYTF. Written as DNA, the CDR3 is TGCGCCAGCAGCTATGCAGGGGATGGCTACACCTTC.

A note on this clonotype: A much larger clone differs from this one at a single base, so this may be a read error. The chain has TRBV3-1 and TRBJ2-1; D might be TRBD1 or TRBD2, each matching 5 bases. The DNA end is a closer match to TRBJ2-7, so the J assignment may be wrong. CDR3 length: 15 residues. CDR1 and CDR2 from the germline V gene are LGHDT and YNNKEL (reference sequence). The CDR3 DNA follows: TGTGCCAGCAGCCTAAGGGGAGCTTCCTACAATGAGCAGTACTTC. This encodes CASSLRGASYNEQYF.

This chain links TRBV11-3 with TRBJ2-3, with 10 bases fitting TRBD1. The CDR3 spans 15 residues. J gave up 4 bases and V 4 bases, and 5 bases lay outside the gene matches. CDR1 and CDR2 from the germline V gene are SGHNT and YENEEA. In DNA form, the CDR3 reads TGTGCCAGCAGCTCGGGACAGGGGTGGGCAGATACGCAGTATTTT. Its protein product is CASSSGQGWADTQYF. The entire variable domain, with the rest obtained from reference TRBV11-3 and TRBJ2-3, is as follows: EAGVVQSPRYKIIEKKQPVAFWCNPISGHNTLYWYLQNLGQGPELLIRYENEEAVDDSQLPKDRFSAERLKGVDSTLKIQPAELGDSAVYLCASSSGQGWADTQYFGPGTRLTVL.

This clonotype was recorded at least ten times. The chain uses TRBV20-1 and TRBJ1-2, with D perhaps matching TRBD1 (5 bases). Deletions cut 6 bases from V and 3 bases from J, with 11 bases between. Germline values: CDR1 DFQATT, CDR2 SNEGSKA (reference sequence). The length of the CDR3 is 12 residues. This CDR3 reads CSAPREDYGYTF. CDR3 nucleotides: TGCAGTGCCCCCAGGGAGGACTATGGCTACACCTTC.

This clonotype was counted between two and nine times. The V and J genes are TRBV19 and TRBJ1-1, with D hard to call. The CDR3 is made up of 15 amino acids. CDR1 and CDR2 (germline): LNHDA, SQIVND (reference sequence). The germline V and J ends were trimmed by 4 bases and 0 bases, with 12 bases remaining between them. In DNA form, the CDR3 reads TGTGCCAGTAGTACCACCGCCACTGTGAACACTGAAGCTTTCTTT. It specifies CASSTTATVNTEAFF. Combining the CDR3 with reference TRBV19 and TRBJ1-1 gives the whole variable domain DGGITQSPKYLFRKEGQNVTLSCEQNLNHDAMYWYRQDPGQGLRLIYYSQIVNDFQKGDIAEGYSVSREKKESFPLTVTSAQKNPTAFYLCASSTTATVNTEAFFGQGTRLTVV.

This clonotype appeared many times. The chain recombines TRBV19 with TRBJ2-7; D call uncertain. The CDR3 is made up of 14 amino acids. Deletions cut 0 bases from V and 0 bases from J, with 6 bases between. Germline V CDR1 and CDR2: LNHDA, SQIVND (reference sequence). For the CDR3, the DNA is TGTGCCAGTAGTATAGACAGGATCTCCTACGAGCAGTACTTC. Translated: CASSIDRISYEQYF.

The chain carries TRBV9 and TRBJ2-4, with unresolved D. Near its end, the DNA agrees better with TRBJ2-7, so the J call may be wrong. CDR3 size: 15 residues. CDR1 and CDR2 from the germline V gene are SGDLS and YYNGEE. For the CDR3, the DNA is TGTGCCAGCAGCGTAGCTATGGATTTAGGAGCCGAGCAGTACTTC. This sequence encodes CASSVAMDLGAEQYF.

Details on this clonotype: The junction and the germline gene differ at one end; a read error may be behind it. The genes are TRBV5-1 and TRBJ1-1; a weak D match, TRBD1 (5 bases). The V gene's germline CDR1 is SGHRS and CDR2 YFSETQ. The CDR3 is 15 amino acids. The CDR3 protein is CASSRGGDENTVAFF. In DNA, the CDR3 is TGCGCCAGCAGCCGTGGGGGGGATGAGAACACTGTAGCTTTCTTT. Supplemented by reference TRBV5-1 and TRBJ1-1, the full variable domain reads KAGVTQTPRYLIKTRGQQVTLSCSPISGHRSVSWYQQTPGQGLQFLFEYFSETQRNKGNFPGRFSGRQFSNSRSEMNVSTLELGDSALYLCASSRGGDENTVAFFGQGTRLTVV.

The genes are TRBV29-1 and TRBJ2-3; unclear D gene. Germline V lookup: CDR1 SQVTM, CDR2 ANQGSEA. This CDR3 has 14 residues. V was trimmed by 5 bases and J by 1 base, leaving 13 bases between them. CDR3 amino acids: CSVRPSLGTDTQYF. The CDR3 nucleotides are TGCAGCGTTCGGCCCTCTTTGGGCACAGATACGCAGTATTTT.

This clonotype was observed many times. The V gene is TRBV28, the J gene TRBJ2-1; 11 nucleotides line up with TRBD2. V lost 1 base and J lost 4; bases outside the gene matches: 9. Germline V gene data show CDR1 as MDHEN and CDR2 as SYDVKM. This CDR3 comprises 18 residues. DNA for the CDR3: TGTGCCAGCAGTTTATTCAGGGTACTAGCGGGGGTTTACAATGAGCAGTTCTTC. As protein: CASSLFRVLAGVYNEQFF. Filled out from reference TRBV28 and TRBJ2-1, the complete variable domain reads DVKVTQSSRYLVKRTGEKVFLECVQDMDHENMFWYRQDPGLGLRLIYFSYDVKMKEKGDIPEGYSVSREKKERFSLILESASTNQTSMYLCASSLFRVLAGVYNEQFFGPGTRLTVL.

In this sample, this clonotype turned up many times. The J gene is TRBJ2-3, the V gene TRBV10-3, with 8 bases aligning to TRBD1. Germline V gene data show CDR1 as ENHRY and CDR2 as SYGVKD. The CDR3 extends over 15 amino acids. The V gene end was trimmed by 6 bases and the J gene end by 0 bases; junction bases not matched to a gene: 5. DNA of the CDR3: TGTGCCATCAGGGGACAGGCGGGTAGCACAGATACGCAGTATTTT. This codes for CAIRGQAGSTDTQYF.

The chain couples TRBV12-3 or TRBV12-4 to TRBJ2-3; a weak D match, TRBD1 (6 bases). CDR3 length: 15 residues. The V end lost 4 bases, the J end lost 4 bases, and 15 bases lay between the germline ends. CDR3 residues: CASSSVGQRADTQYF. Written as DNA, the CDR3 is TGTGCCAGCAGTTCCGTTGGACAGAGAGCAGATACGCAGTATTTT.